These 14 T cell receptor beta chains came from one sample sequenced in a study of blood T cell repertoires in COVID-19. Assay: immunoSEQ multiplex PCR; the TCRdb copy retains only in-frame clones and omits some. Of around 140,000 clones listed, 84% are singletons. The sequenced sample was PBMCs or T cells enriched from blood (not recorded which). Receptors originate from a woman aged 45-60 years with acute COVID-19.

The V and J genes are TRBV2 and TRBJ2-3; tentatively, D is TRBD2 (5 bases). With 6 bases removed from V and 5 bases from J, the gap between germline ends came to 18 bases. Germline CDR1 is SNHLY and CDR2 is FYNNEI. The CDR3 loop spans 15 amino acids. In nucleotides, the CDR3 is TGTGCCAGCAGACAAAAAGATCATCGGGGAGATACGCAGTATTTT. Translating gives CASRQKDHRGDTQYF.

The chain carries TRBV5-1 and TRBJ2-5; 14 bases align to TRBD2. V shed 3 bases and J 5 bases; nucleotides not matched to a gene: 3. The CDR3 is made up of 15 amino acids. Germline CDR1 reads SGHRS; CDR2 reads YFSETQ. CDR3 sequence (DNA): TGCGCCAGCAGCTCTGGACTAGCGGGAGGCGAGACCCAGTACTTC. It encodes CASSSGLAGGETQYF.

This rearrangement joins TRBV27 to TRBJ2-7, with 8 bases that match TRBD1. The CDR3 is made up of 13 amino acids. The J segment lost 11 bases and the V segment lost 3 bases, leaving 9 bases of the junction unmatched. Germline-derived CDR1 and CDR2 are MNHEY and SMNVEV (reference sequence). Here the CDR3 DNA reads TGTGCCAGCAGTTTCGGGGACGGACAGGGAGAGTACTTC. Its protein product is CASSFGDGQGEYF.

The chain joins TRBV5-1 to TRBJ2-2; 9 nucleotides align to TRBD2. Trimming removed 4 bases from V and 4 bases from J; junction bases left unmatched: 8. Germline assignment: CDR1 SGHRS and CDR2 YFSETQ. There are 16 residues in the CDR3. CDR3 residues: CASSPVVLAGTGELFF. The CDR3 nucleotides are TGCGCCAGCAGCCCTGTCGTACTAGCGGGCACCGGGGAGCTGTTTTTT.

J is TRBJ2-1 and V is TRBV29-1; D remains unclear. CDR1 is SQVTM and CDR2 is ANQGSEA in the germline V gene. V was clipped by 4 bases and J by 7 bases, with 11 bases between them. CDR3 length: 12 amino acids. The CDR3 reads CSVVILVNEQFF. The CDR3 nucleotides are TGCAGCGTTGTTATTCTAGTTAATGAGCAGTTCTTC.

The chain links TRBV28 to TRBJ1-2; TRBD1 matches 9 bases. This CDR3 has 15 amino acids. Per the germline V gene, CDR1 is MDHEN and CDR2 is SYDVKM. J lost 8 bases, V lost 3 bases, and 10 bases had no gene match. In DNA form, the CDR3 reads TGTGCCAGCAGTTTGGCCGGCGGGACAGGGAAAGGCTACACCTTC. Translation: CASSLAGGTGKGYTF.

The CDR3, as DNA: TGCGCCAGCAACCTAGATGGCACAGATACGCAGTATTTT. It is translated as CASNLDGTDTQYF. J is TRBJ2-3 and V is TRBV5-1; D is uncertain. Deletions cut 6 bases from V and 1 base from J, with 9 bases between. The CDR3 totals 13 residues. Germline V lookup: CDR1 SGHRS, CDR2 YFSETQ.

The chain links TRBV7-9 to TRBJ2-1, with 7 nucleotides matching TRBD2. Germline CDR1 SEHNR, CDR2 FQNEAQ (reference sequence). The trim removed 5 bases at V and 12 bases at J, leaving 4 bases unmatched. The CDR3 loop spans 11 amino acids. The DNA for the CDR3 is TGTGCCAGCAGCCTTGGGAGGGGGCAGTTCTTC. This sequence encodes CASSLGRGQFF.

The CDR3 bases are TGTGCCAGCAGCAGGCCAGGGATCTATGGCTACACCTTC. Translating gives CASSRPGIYGYTF. The rearrangement uses TRBV5-4 and TRBJ1-2, with D perhaps matching TRBD1 (5 bases). Trimming stripped 4 bases from V and 4 bases from J, with 11 bases between. The V gene's germline CDR1 is SGHNT and CDR2 YYREEE (reference sequence). The CDR3 spans 13 residues.

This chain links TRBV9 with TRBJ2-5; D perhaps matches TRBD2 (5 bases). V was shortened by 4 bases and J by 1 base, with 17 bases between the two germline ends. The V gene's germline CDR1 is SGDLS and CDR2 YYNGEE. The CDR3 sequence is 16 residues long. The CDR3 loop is CASSPKLGLAQETQYF. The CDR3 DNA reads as TGTGCCAGCAGCCCAAAGTTAGGACTTGCCCAAGAGACCCAGTACTTC.

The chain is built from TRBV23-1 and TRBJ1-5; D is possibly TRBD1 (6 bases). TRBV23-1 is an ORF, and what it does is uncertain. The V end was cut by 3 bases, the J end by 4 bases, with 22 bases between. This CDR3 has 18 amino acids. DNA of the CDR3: TGCGCCAGCAGTCACTGCAGACAGGCCCCCTGGGGAAATCAGCCCCAGCATTTT. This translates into CASSHCRQAPWGNQPQHF.

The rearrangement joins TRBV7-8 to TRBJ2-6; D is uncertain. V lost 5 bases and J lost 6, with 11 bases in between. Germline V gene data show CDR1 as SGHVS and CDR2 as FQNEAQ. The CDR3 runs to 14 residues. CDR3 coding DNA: TGTGCCAGCAGCCCTTGGAGCTTGGCCAACGTCCTGACTTTC. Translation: CASSPWSLANVLTF.

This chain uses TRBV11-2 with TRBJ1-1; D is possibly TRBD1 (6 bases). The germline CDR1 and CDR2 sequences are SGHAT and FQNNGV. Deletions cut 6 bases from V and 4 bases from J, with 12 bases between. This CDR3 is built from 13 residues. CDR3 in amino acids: CASRSAGATEAFF. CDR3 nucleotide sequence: TGTGCCAGCAGATCGGCAGGGGCCACTGAAGCTTTCTTT.

CDR3 in DNA: TGTGCCAGCAGGGTTGGGAGGCCCTTCTCTCCTAACTATGGCTACACCTTC. Protein: CASRVGRPFSPNYGYTF. The chain joins TRBV13 to TRBJ1-2; no clear D. Germline V gene lookup returns CDR1 PRHDT and CDR2 FYEKMQ (reference sequence). The CDR3 runs 17 residues. Trimming pared 6 bases from V and 0 bases from J, leaving 20 bases between. The full variable domain, rest sourced from reference TRBV13 and TRBJ1-2, is AAGVIQSPRHLIKEKRETATLKCYPIPRHDTVYWYQQGPGQDPQFLISFYEKMQSDKGSIPDRFSAQQFSDYHSELNMSSLELGDSALYFCASRVGRPFSPNYGYTFGSGTRLTVV.